The entry below gives a single T cell receptor beta chain sequence along with its context. This CDR3 is built from 16 residues. The record originates from a study of blood T cells in healthy people across ages. The second PCR ran roughly 7 to 11 cycles with a sample-barcoded 5' primer and J-beta primers. Via MiXCR, TCRdb re-called the 5' RACE reads, giving one row per CDR3 protein. The repertoire holds more than 500,000 distinct CDR3 sequences, roughly a quarter seen once, with about 3.9% in the top ten. These same records also appear under a second study, on T cells of mothers and their children.

The sequencing sample was made of blood. The clonotype was recovered from a boy younger than 10 in good health. The genes are TRBV21-1 and TRBJ1-3. TRBV21-1 is a recognized pseudogene. This CDR3 reads CASSRWRGGPGNTIYF. The CDR3 region has the DNA TGTGCCAGCAGCCGATGGAGGGGAGGCCCTGGAAACACCATATATTTT.